The rows below give T cell receptor beta chains drawn from one sample of a study of blood T cell repertoires in COVID-19. Assay used: immunoSEQ multiplex PCR; TCRdb lists only in-frame clones, some missing. This sample carries tens of thousands of clones, under 95% of them seen once, and the ten largest clones take approximately 1.5%. Sequenced input: peripheral blood. These receptors were taken from a man aged 50-60 years with acute or convalescent COVID-19. CDR3s include the opening cysteine and the closing phenylalanine or tryptophan. A D gene is named only where the DNA matches it firmly. Not all rows give a size; the values are once, few, many and, for expanded clones, a class.

TGTGCCAGCAGTGAGCCCCCCCGGCAGCCCCAGCATTTT,CASSEPPRQPQHF,.,.,TRBJ1-5,13,TRBV2
TGTGCCAGCAGTTTAGATGAGAATAGCCGGAGCACCGGGGAGCTGTTTTTT,CASSLDENSRSTGELFF,.,.,TRBJ2-2,17,TRBV27
TGCAGCGTTGATGAGGACAGGGTTGGCGAGCAGTACTTC,CSVDEDRVGEQYF,once,TRBD1,TRBJ2-7,13,TRBV29-1
TGTGCCAGCAGTCAAAAGGCCAGGGACTCTGGAAACACCATATATTTT,CASSQKARDSGNTIYF,.,.,TRBJ1-3,16,TRBV28
TGTGCCATCAGTGAACCGAGACAGGGTGAGAACACTGAAGCTTTCTTT,CAISEPRQGENTEAFF,.,TRBD1,TRBJ1-1,16,TRBV10-3
TGTGCCAGCAGCGGCTCGCTTCTTGGGGGCAGGAACACTGAAGCTTTCTTT,CASSGSLLGGRNTEAFF,.,.,TRBJ1-1,17,TRBV9
TGTGCCAGCTCGCTTGAGCACGGACAGGGTGGCCAGCCCCAGCATTTT,CASSLEHGQGGQPQHF,.,TRBD1,TRBJ1-5,16,TRBV18
TGTGCCAGCAGCCCCAAGGGCGGGTCGAACACCGGGGAGCTGTTTTTT,CASSPKGGSNTGELFF,once,.,TRBJ2-2,16,TRBV5-5
TGTGCCAGTAGTATCCCGCGCGCTGTAGCCAAAAACATTCAGTACTTC,CASSIPRAVAKNIQYF,.,.,TRBJ2-4,16,TRBV19
TGTGCCAGCTCACCAAGGACAGGGAACTCTGGGGCCAACGTCCTGACTTTC,CASSPRTGNSGANVLTF,.,TRBD1,TRBJ2-6,17,TRBV18
TGTGCCAGCAGTTTATTGTCGGGAGGGCCTAGGAATGAGCAGTTCTTC,CASSLLSGGPRNEQFF,.,TRBD2,TRBJ2-1,16,TRBV28
TGTGCCAGCAGTGAATTCGGTTATAGCAATCAGCCCCAGCATTTT,CASSEFGYSNQPQHF,.,.,TRBJ1-5,15,TRBV6-1
TGTGCCAGCAGCCTAGTGAGGACAGGGATACCAACTAATGAAAAACTGTTTTTT,CASSLVRTGIPTNEKLFF,.,TRBD1,TRBJ1-4,18,TRBV7-2
TGTGCCAGCAGCGTAGAGGCAGGGGTGGGCTATGGCTACACCTTC,CASSVEAGVGYGYTF,once,.,TRBJ1-2,15,TRBV9
TGTGCCAGTAAGCGGGGGGGCGGCGAGACCCAGTACTTC,CASKRGGGETQYF,few,TRBD2,TRBJ2-5,13,TRBV19
TGTGCCAGCAGTGTCGGGACTAGCGGGGGTGAGCAGTTCTTC,CASSVGTSGGEQFF,.,TRBD2,TRBJ2-1,14,TRBV27
TGTGCCAGCAGCTTAGGCCAGGGGGTGAGATGGGAGACCCAGTACTTC,CASSLGQGVRWETQYF,once,TRBD1,TRBJ2-5,16,TRBV11-2
TGTGCCAGCTCACCACCTGCTGGGGGCGCAGATACGCAGTATTTT,CASSPPAGGADTQYF,.,.,TRBJ2-3,15,TRBV18
TGTGCCAGTAGTATGGGCTCCCTGGTAACCGCCGAGCAGTACTTC,CASSMGSLVTAEQYF,once,.,TRBJ2-7,15,TRBV19
TGCAGCGTTGAAACACAGTCTAACACTGAAGCTTTCTTT,CSVETQSNTEAFF,.,.,TRBJ1-1,13,TRBV29-1
TGCAGCGTTGGCCGCGATCGGAATGAGCAGTTCTTC,CSVGRDRNEQFF,.,.,TRBJ2-1,12,TRBV29-1
TGTGCCAGCAGCTTTACCCCAGGGCCAGGGAGGCAGCCCCAGCATTTT,CASSFTPGPGRQPQHF,.,.,TRBJ1-5,16,TRBV12-1
TGTGCCAGCAGTCCCCCCTCGGGGACTGAAGCTTTCTTT,CASSPPSGTEAFF,.,.,TRBJ1-1,13,TRBV27
TGTGCCAGCAGTTTGGAGGGACGAGTCTATTATGGCGGGGAGCTGTTTTTT,CASSLEGRVYYGGELFF,.,.,TRBJ2-2,17,TRBV27
TGCAGCGTTTTGGACAGCTATGGCTACACCTTC,CSVLDSYGYTF,.,.,TRBJ1-2,11,TRBV29-1
TGTGCCAGCAGTTTATGGAGGAGCTCCTATAATTCACCCCTCCACTTT,CASSLWRSSYNSPLHF,.,.,TRBJ1-6,16,TRBV28
TGTGCCAGCAGCTACCCTGGGGCGGGGGCCGGAGGTGGCTACACCTTC,CASSYPGAGAGGGYTF,.,.,TRBJ1-2,16,TRBV5-4
TGTGCTAGTGGTTTGAACTCGAACACCGGGGAGCTGTTTTTT,CASGLNSNTGELFF,once,.,TRBJ2-2,14,TRBV12-5
TGTGCCAGCAGTTTAAGGGACACTTTCTCTGGGGCCAACGTCCTGACTTTC,CASSLRDTFSGANVLTF,.,.,TRBJ2-6,17,TRBV28
TGCAGTGCCTTTTTTAATTCACCCCTCCACTTT,CSAFFNSPLHF,.,.,TRBJ1-6,11,TRBV20-1
TGTGCCAGCAGCAAAGAGGGCAGGGAACCTGGAAACACCATATATTTT,CASSKEGREPGNTIYF,.,.,TRBJ1-3,16,TRBV21-1
TGTGCCAGCAGATTTGACAGGGACGGCTACACCTTC,CASRFDRDGYTF,.,TRBD1,TRBJ1-2,12,TRBV28
TGTGCCAGCAGCTTGGCCGTAATGGGGACAGGGTCGAACACCGGGGAGCTGTTTTTT,CASSLAVMGTGSNTGELFF,.,TRBD1,TRBJ2-2,19,TRBV5-4
TGTGCCAGCAGTCCTAGCGGGGATATCACAGATACGCAGTATTTT,CASSPSGDITDTQYF,once,TRBD2,TRBJ2-3,15,TRBV7-3
TGTGCCTGGAGCTCCGGGACAGGGACAACTAATGAAAAACTGTTTTTT,CAWSSGTGTTNEKLFF,.,TRBD1,TRBJ1-4,16,TRBV30
TGTGCCAGCAGGCCCGTGCGGACCGGGGAGCTGTTTTTT,CASRPVRTGELFF,.,.,TRBJ2-2,13,TRBV6-5
TGTGCCAGCAGTGAAGAGGCGGGAGGGCCTTACAATGAGCAGTTCTTC,CASSEEAGGPYNEQFF,.,TRBD2,TRBJ2-1,16,TRBV6-1
TGTGCCAGCAGCTCACGGGACTTGGACTATGGCTACACCTTC,CASSSRDLDYGYTF,.,.,TRBJ1-2,14,TRBV5-4
TGCACCAGCAGCCAAGGAGTCACTTCCTACGAGCAGTACTTC,CTSSQGVTSYEQYF,.,.,TRBJ2-7,14,TRBV1
TGTGCCAGCAGGGACAGAACACCCCTCCACTTT,CASRDRTPLHF,.,.,TRBJ1-6,11,TRBV5-5
TGCAGCGTTGCCCACAGGGGATTAGAAAAACTGTTTTTT,CSVAHRGLEKLFF,.,TRBD1,TRBJ1-4,13,TRBV29-1
TGTGCCAGAAGCTTGTGGGACTACACCTACGAGCAGTACTTC,CARSLWDYTYEQYF,.,TRBD2,TRBJ2-7,14,TRBV5-3
TGTGCCAGCAGCCCTTCGGGCGACAGGGCGGGTACTGAAGCTTTCTTT,CASSPSGDRAGTEAFF,.,TRBD1,TRBJ1-1,16,TRBV4-2
TGTGCCAGCAGTTTGGACCTGGGGGGGGATACGCAGTATTTT,CASSLDLGGDTQYF,.,TRBD2,TRBJ2-3,14,TRBV28
TGTGCCAGCAGCCAAGATAGAGTGGATACGCAGTATTTT,CASSQDRVDTQYF,once,.,TRBJ2-3,13,TRBV4-2
TGTGCCAGCAGTCTACAGGGCGTCGATGGCTACACCTTC,CASSLQGVDGYTF,.,.,TRBJ1-2,13,TRBV28
TGTGCCAGCAGCGTAGCTACAGAGGGTGAGCAGTTCTTC,CASSVATEGEQFF,.,.,TRBJ2-1,13,TRBV9
TGTGCCAGCAGCTTAGGCGTTAGCGGGAGGGCCGGGTTAGATACGCAGTATTTT,CASSLGVSGRAGLDTQYF,.,TRBD2,TRBJ2-3,18,TRBV11-2
TGTGCCAGCAACTTAAGGGGGGGCAATGAGCAGTTCTTC,CASNLRGGNEQFF,once,.,TRBJ2-1,13,TRBV12-3/TRBV12-4
TGTGCCAGCAGGTGGACAGGGAATCGATTAGCTTTCTTT,CASRWTGNRLAFF,.,TRBD1,TRBJ1-1,13,TRBV28
TGTGCCAGCCACCTGCAGGGATCCTACAATGAGCAGTTCTTC,CASHLQGSYNEQFF,.,.,TRBJ2-1,14,TRBV27
TGTGCCAGCAGCTTAGGGGACAGGGATCAGCCCCAGCATTTT,CASSLGDRDQPQHF,.,TRBD1,TRBJ1-5,14,TRBV7-9
TGTGCCAGCAGCTTAGCTGGGGAGGGGACCACTGAAGCTTTCTTT,CASSLAGEGTTEAFF,once,.,TRBJ1-1,15,TRBV7-6